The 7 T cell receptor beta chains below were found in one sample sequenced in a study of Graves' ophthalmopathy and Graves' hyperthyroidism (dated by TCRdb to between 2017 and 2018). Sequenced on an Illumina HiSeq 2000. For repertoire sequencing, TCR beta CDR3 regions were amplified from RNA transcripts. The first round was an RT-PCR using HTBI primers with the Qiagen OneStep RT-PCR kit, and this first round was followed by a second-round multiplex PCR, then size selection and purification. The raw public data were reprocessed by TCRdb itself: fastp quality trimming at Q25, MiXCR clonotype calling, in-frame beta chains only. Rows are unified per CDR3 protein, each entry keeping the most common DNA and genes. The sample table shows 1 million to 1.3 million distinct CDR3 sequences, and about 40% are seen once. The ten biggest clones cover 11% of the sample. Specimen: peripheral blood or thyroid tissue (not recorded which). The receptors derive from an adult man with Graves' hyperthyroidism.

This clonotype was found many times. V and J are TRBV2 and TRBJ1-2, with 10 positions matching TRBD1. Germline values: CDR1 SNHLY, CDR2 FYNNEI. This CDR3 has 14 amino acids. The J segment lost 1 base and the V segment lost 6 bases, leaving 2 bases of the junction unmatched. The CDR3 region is CASSRTGGNYGYTF. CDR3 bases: TGTGCCAGCAGCCGGACAGGGGGTAACTATGGCTACACCTTC.

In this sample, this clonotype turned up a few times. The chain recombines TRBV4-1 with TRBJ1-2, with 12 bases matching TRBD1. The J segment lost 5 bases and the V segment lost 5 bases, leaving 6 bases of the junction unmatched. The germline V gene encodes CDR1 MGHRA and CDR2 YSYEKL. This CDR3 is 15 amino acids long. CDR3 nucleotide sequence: TGCGCCAGCAGCTACGGGACAGGGGGCTGGTATGGCTACACCTTC. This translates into CASSYGTGGWYGYTF.

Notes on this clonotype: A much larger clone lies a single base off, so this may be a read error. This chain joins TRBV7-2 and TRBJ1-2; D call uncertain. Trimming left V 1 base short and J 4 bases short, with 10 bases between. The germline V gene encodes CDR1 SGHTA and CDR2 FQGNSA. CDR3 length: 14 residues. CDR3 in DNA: TGTGCCAGCAGCTTAGTGGTTGGTGTCTATGGCTACACCTTC. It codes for CASSLVVGVYGYTF.

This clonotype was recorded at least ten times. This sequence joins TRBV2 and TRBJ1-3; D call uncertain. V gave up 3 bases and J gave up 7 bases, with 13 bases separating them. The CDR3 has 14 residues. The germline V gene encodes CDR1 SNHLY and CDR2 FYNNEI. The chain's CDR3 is CASSEQAGRNTIYF. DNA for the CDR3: TGTGCCAGCAGTGAGCAGGCCGGGCGGAACACCATATATTTT.

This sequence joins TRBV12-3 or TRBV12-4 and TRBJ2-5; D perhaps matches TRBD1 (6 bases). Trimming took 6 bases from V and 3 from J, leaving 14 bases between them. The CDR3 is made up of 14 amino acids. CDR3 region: CASSTPDRKETQYF. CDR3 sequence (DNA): TGTGCCAGCAGCACGCCGGACAGAAAAGAGACCCAGTACTTC.

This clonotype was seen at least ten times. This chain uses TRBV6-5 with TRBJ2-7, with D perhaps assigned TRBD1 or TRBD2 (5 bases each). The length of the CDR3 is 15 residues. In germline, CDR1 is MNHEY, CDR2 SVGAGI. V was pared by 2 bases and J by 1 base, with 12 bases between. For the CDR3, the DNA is TGTGCCAGCAGTTACAGGGACCCAATGTCCTACGAGCAGTACTTC. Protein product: CASSYRDPMSYEQYF.

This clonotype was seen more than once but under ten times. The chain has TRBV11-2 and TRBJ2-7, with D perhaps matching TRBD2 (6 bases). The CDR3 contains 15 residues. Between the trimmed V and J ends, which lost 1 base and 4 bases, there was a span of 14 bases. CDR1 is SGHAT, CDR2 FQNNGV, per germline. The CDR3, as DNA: TGTGCCAGCAGCTTAGGGGTAGCGGCGGGGTACGAGCAGTACTTC. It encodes CASSLGVAAGYEQYF.